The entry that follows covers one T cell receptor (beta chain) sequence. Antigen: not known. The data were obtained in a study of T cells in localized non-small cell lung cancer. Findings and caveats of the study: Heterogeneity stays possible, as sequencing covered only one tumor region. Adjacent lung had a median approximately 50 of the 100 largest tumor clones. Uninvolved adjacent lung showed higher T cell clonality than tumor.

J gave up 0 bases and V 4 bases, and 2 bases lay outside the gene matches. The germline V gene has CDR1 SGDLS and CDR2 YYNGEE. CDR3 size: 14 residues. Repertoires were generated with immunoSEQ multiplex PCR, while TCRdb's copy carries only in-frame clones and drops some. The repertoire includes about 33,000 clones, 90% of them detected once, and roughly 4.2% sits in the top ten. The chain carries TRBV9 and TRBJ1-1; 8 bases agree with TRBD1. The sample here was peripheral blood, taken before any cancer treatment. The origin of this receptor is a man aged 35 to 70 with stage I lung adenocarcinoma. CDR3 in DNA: TGTGCCAGCAGCCGGACAGGGTTGAACACTGAAGCTTTCTTT. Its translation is CASSRTGLNTEAFF. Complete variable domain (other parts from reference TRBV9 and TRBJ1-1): DSGVTQTPKHLITATGQRVTLRCSPRSGDLSVYWYQQSLDQGLQFLIQYYNGEERAKGNILERFSAQQFPDLHSELNLSSLELGDSALYFCASSRTGLNTEAFFGQGTRLTVV.